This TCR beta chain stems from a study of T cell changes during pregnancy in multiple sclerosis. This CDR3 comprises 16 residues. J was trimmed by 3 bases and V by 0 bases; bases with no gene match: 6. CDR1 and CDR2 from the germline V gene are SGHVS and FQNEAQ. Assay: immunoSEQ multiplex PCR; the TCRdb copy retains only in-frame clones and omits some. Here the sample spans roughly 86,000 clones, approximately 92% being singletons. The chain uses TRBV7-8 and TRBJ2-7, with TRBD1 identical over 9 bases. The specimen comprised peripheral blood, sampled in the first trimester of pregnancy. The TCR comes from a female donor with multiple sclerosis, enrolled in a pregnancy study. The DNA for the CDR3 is TGTGCCAGCAGCTTAGCGGACAGGGGTTTAGTCTACGAGCAGTACTTC. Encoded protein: CASSLADRGLVYEQYF.